This T cell receptor (beta chain) was captured by sequencing in a study of T cells in localized non-small cell lung cancer. Whole-study results and caveats: A median about 54 of the top 100 tumor clones appeared in adjacent lung.

Germline CDR1 is SGHTA and CDR2 is FQGNSA. The V gene end was trimmed by 6 bases and the J gene end by 2 bases; junction bases not matched to a gene: 12. The CDR3 sequence is 18 residues long. Of note for this clone: Its antigen is not identified.

Only in-frame clones appear in the TCRdb table, and some are missing; sequencing was by immunoSEQ multiplex PCR. The table lists 25,000 or so clones, approximately 87% of them singletons. This receptor was taken from a man aged 35 to 69 with stage II lung adenocarcinoma. The rearrangement uses TRBV7-2 and TRBJ1-4; TRBD1 aligns across 10 bases. Sequenced material: PBMCs, taken before any cancer treatment. The CDR3 DNA follows: TGTGCCAGCAGTGGAAGGGTGGGGACAGGGGTTACTAATGAAAAACTGTTTTTT. Protein product: CASSGRVGTGVTNEKLFF.